One T cell receptor beta chain is described in this entry. The data were taken from a study of blood T cell repertoires in COVID-19. Study overall: Sites across the United States, Italy and Spain contributed samples from acute and convalescent COVID-19. From T cells, B-cell-depleted T cells, or PBMCs came the material, which was cDNA or gDNA.

As processed by the authors: Reference gene primer amplification in the assay estimated nucleated cell counts. Measured with immunoSEQ multiplex PCR; TCRdb has only the in-frame clones, and not every one. V, J and clone size derive from that table, while D and trimming were established from the DNA sequence. The profile shows under 250,000 clones, 86% of them singletons. Unmatched junction bases numbered 7, after V lost 4 bases and J lost 2 bases. The CDR3 spans 16 residues. Germline CDR1 is SGHNT and CDR2 is YENEEA. The chain recombines TRBV11-3 with TRBJ2-3, with TRBD1 matching over 9 bases. The sequenced sample was peripheral blood. This receptor was obtained from a man older than 75 with acute or convalescent COVID-19. The CDR3 sequence: CASSYTGTGNTDTQYF. CDR3 in DNA: TGTGCCAGCAGCTATACCGGGACAGGGAACACAGATACGCAGTATTTT.